Below are 22 T cell receptor beta chains sequenced from a single sample in a study of cytomegalovirus exposure and HLA in healthy donors. PCR used 60 Vbeta primers and 13 Jbeta primers. Clones were read by immunoSEQ multiplex PCR, and TCRdb kept only the in-frame ones, dropping some. The table lists roughly 150,000 clones, 80% to 85% of them singletons. Sequencing was done on a sample of PBMCs. These receptors were taken from a girl under 10 years old in good health and CMV-seropositive.

This chain links TRBV10-2 with TRBJ1-2; no clear D gene. V lost 6 bases and J 8 bases, leaving 10 bases between the germline ends. CDR1 is WSHSY, CDR2 SAAADI, per germline. The CDR3 is made up of 11 amino acids. CDR3 DNA sequence: TGCGCCAGCAGAAACAGTGGGGGCTACACCTTC. Translating it yields CASRNSGGYTF.

The chain carries TRBV19 and TRBJ1-1, with 9 bases matching TRBD1. V lost 4 bases, J lost 3 bases, and 3 bases stayed unmatched. CDR1 is LNHDA and CDR2 is SQIVND in the germline V gene (reference sequence). This CDR3 is 14 amino acids long. CDR3 DNA: TGTGCCAGTAGTAAGGACAGGGGATACACTGAAGCTTTCTTT. Translating gives CASSKDRGYTEAFF.

The V gene is TRBV7-3, the J gene TRBJ2-1; the match to TRBD2 covers 10 bases. The CDR3 spans 15 residues. V shed 4 bases, J shed 13 bases, and the junction held 13 bases outside the gene matches. From germline, CDR1 is SGHTA and CDR2 FQGTGA. CDR3 in amino acids: CASSWLPGTSEHQFF. CDR3 in DNA: TGTGCCAGCAGCTGGTTACCAGGGACTAGCGAACATCAGTTCTTC.

V usage is TRBV21-1 and J usage is TRBJ1-5; TRBD1 is the table's D call, not checked against the DNA. TRBV21-1 is labeled a pseudogene. The CDR3 totals 13 residues. This chain's CDR3 is CASSHSGAQPQHF. DNA for the CDR3: TGTGCCAGCAGCCACTCAGGGGCTCAGCCCCAGCATTTT.

The rearrangement joins TRBV6-6 to TRBJ1-5; tentatively, D is TRBD1 (5 bases). The CDR3 has 14 amino acids. Germline V gene data show CDR1 as MNHNY and CDR2 as SVGAGI (reference sequence). Deletions cut 6 bases from V and 0 bases from J, with 9 bases between. In DNA, the CDR3 is TGTGCCAGCAGGCTGACAGATAGCAATCAGCCCCAGCATTTT. Amino acids: CASRLTDSNQPQHF.

This clone occurred once. This chain joins TRBV27 and TRBJ1-2; D gene ambiguous. Trimming took off 0 bases at V and 3 bases at J, with 5 bases between the two ends. The CDR3 is 13 amino acids. The germline V gene encodes CDR1 MNHEY and CDR2 SMNVEV (reference sequence). This chain's CDR3 is CASSLSVYYGYTF. CDR3 nucleotides: TGTGCCAGCAGTTTATCCGTTTACTATGGCTACACCTTC.

This rearrangement joins TRBV27 to TRBJ2-7, with 16 positions matching TRBD2. The CDR3 has 16 residues. The ends lost 5 bases at V and 4 bases at J; junction bases unmatched: 5. Germline V gene data show CDR1 as MNHEY and CDR2 as SMNVEV (reference sequence). The CDR3 is CASSPGTSGRAYEQYF. CDR3 bases: TGTGCCAGCAGTCCCGGGACTAGCGGGAGGGCTTACGAGCAGTACTTC.

CDR3 sequence: CASSSTGNFGNTIYF. The CDR3, as DNA: TGTGCCAGCAGCTCTACAGGGAACTTTGGAAACACCATATATTTT. The rearrangement uses TRBV11-2 and TRBJ1-3; perhaps TRBD1 as D (6 bases). Germline CDR1 SGHAT, CDR2 FQNNGV. The length of the CDR3 is 15 residues. V lost 4 bases, J lost 3 bases, and 13 bases lay in between.

This chain connects TRBV7-2 to TRBJ2-5, with D maybe TRBD2 (5 bases). With 1 base removed from V and 5 bases from J, the gap between germline ends came to 17 bases. Germline CDR1 is SGHTA and CDR2 is FQGNSA. This CDR3 contains 16 residues. The CDR3 region has the DNA TGTGCCAGCAGCTTAGGAGGTCCGGGGAGTCACGAGACCCAGTACTTC. Translation: CASSLGGPGSHETQYF.

The genes are TRBV5-1 and TRBJ1-2, with 10 positions matching TRBD1. Germline V gene sequence: CDR1 SGHRS, CDR2 YFSETQ. After removal of 4 bases from V and 2 bases from J, the junction contained 2 bases not matched to a gene. The length of the CDR3 is 14 residues. The CDR3 loop reads CASSGTGENYGYTF. The CDR3 DNA reads TGCGCCAGCAGCGGGACAGGGGAAAACTATGGCTACACCTTC. The full variable domain, with the rest looked up from reference TRBV5-1 and TRBJ1-2, is KAGVTQTPRYLIKTRGQQVTLSCSPISGHRSVSWYQQTPGQGLQFLFEYFSETQRNKGNFPGRFSGRQFSNSRSEMNVSTLELGDSALYLCASSGTGENYGYTFGSGTRLTVV.

As DNA, the CDR3 is TGCAGCGTTGAAGATTGGGGACTAGCGGCTGAGACCCAGTACTTC. Protein sequence: CSVEDWGLAAETQYF. J is TRBJ2-5 and V is TRBV29-1, with TRBD2 identical over 11 bases. CDR1 is SQVTM and CDR2 is ANQGSEA in the germline V gene. V shed 0 bases and J 5 bases; nucleotides not matched to a gene: 5. The CDR3 runs to 15 residues.

This clone occurred once. V is TRBV9 and J is TRBJ2-5; TRBD2 matches 13 bases. Looked up from germline, CDR1 is SGDLS and CDR2 is YYNGEE. The CDR3 consists of 19 residues. Trimming at V came to 4 bases and at J to 4 bases, leaving 16 bases not matched to a gene. The CDR3 protein is CASSPSGTSGRAVGETQYF. The CDR3 DNA sequence: TGTGCCAGCAGCCCCTCCGGTACTAGCGGGAGGGCCGTGGGAGAGACCCAGTACTTC.

The chain couples TRBV6-5 to TRBJ1-5, with TRBD1 identical over 7 bases. The germline gives CDR1 MNHEY, CDR2 SVGAGI. The CDR3 is 14 amino acids. With V trimmed by 8 bases and J by 2 bases, 6 bases remained unmatched. The chain's CDR3 is CASSRGLGNQPQHF. CDR3 DNA sequence: TGTGCCAGCTCTAGGGGGCTCGGCAATCAGCCCCAGCATTTT.

The chain combines TRBV29-1 with TRBJ2-1; 16 bases are a match to TRBD2. The CDR3 has 15 amino acids. The ends lost 6 bases at V and 2 bases at J; junction bases unmatched: 1. Germline CDR1 and CDR2: SQVTM and ANQGSEA. The CDR3 loop reads CSVGTSGRAYNEQFF. The CDR3 DNA reads TGCAGCGTCGGGACTAGCGGGAGGGCCTACAATGAGCAGTTCTTC.

This chain joins TRBV30 and TRBJ2-5; the D gene is possibly TRBD1 (6 bases). Trimming removed 0 bases from V and 7 bases from J, with 9 bases in between. Germline V gives CDR1 GTSNPN, CDR2 SVGIG (reference sequence). The CDR3 covers 12 residues. CDR3 residues: CAWSVQGGTQYF. The CDR3 bases are TGTGCCTGGAGTGTACAAGGGGGGACCCAGTACTTC.

This clone was seen only a few times. The chain joins TRBV6-4 to TRBJ1-2, with 7 positions matching TRBD1. From germline, CDR1 is MRHNA and CDR2 SNTAGT. V lost 3 bases and J lost 4; bases outside the gene matches: 8. The CDR3 sequence is 15 residues long. The DNA for the CDR3 is TGTGCCAGCAGTGAGGAAGGGGGCGCCGTCTATGGCTACACCTTC. It encodes CASSEEGGAVYGYTF.

This chain uses TRBV29-1 with TRBJ1-5; tentatively, D is TRBD1 (6 bases). V lost 6 bases to trimming and J lost 6 bases, with 15 bases between them. The CDR3 has 13 amino acids. Germline V gives CDR1 SQVTM, CDR2 ANQGSEA. CDR3 amino acids: CSVGEGVGQPQHF. As DNA, the CDR3 is TGCAGCGTGGGGGAGGGGGTGGGTCAGCCCCAGCATTTT.

This chain connects TRBV6-5 to TRBJ1-2; TRBD1 matches 7 bases. The CDR3 is 15 amino acids. Germline-derived CDR1 and CDR2 are MNHEY and SVGAGI. The J segment lost 8 bases and the V segment lost 2 bases, leaving 11 bases of the junction unmatched. Here the CDR3 reads CASSYGGGTARGYTF. The CDR3 nucleotides are TGTGCCAGCAGTTACGGCGGAGGGACAGCCCGAGGCTACACCTTC.

On this clone: The sample holds other DNA sequences that translate to the same CDR3. The rearrangement links TRBV28 to TRBJ1-2; maybe TRBD1 (5 bases). CDR3 length: 11 residues. Germline CDR1 is MDHEN and CDR2 is SYDVKM. V dropped 2 bases and J dropped 7 bases, with 5 bases sitting between them. DNA for the CDR3: TGTGCCAGCAGTTTACAGGGTGGCTACACCTTC. Its translation: CASSLQGGYTF.

The chain is built from TRBV7-9 and TRBJ2-5, with D maybe TRBD2 (6 bases). Deletions cut 6 bases from V and 5 bases from J, with 16 bases between. The V gene's germline CDR1 is SEHNR and CDR2 FQNEAQ (reference sequence). This CDR3 contains 14 residues. In DNA, the CDR3 is TGTGCCAGCAGTTCGGCCCCCCGGGGGGAGACCCAGTACTTC. Protein: CASSSAPRGETQYF.

CDR3 sequence: CSVEVRQGVSYEQYF. The CDR3 DNA reads TGCAGCGTTGAAGTTCGACAGGGGGTTTCCTACGAGCAGTACTTC. V usage is TRBV29-1 and J usage is TRBJ2-7; TRBD1 agrees at 9 bases. V shed 1 base, J shed 1 base, and the junction held 5 bases outside the gene matches. The CDR3 is made up of 15 amino acids. Germline loops: CDR1 SQVTM, CDR2 ANQGSEA.

This chain links TRBV18 with TRBJ2-1; D is perhaps TRBD2 (5 bases). This CDR3 is built from 13 residues. V was trimmed by 3 bases and J by 9 bases, leaving 12 bases between them. Germline assignment: CDR1 KGHSH and CDR2 LQKENI. The DNA for the CDR3 is TGTGCCAGCTCACCGGGCCCCCGGGGTGAGCAGTTCTTC. Protein: CASSPGPRGEQFF.